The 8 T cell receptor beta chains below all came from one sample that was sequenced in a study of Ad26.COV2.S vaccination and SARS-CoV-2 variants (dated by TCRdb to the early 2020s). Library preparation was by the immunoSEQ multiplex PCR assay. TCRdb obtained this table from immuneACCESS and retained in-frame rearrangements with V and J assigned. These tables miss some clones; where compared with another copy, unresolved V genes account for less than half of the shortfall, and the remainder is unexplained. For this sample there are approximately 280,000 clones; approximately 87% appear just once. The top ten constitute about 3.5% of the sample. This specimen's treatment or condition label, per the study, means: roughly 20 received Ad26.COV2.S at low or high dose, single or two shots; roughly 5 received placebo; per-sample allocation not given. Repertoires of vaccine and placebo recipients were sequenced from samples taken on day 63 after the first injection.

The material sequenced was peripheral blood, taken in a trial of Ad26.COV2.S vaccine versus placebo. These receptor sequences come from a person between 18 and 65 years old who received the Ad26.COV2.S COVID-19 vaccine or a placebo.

CDR3 sequence (DNA): TGTGCCAGCAGCCCGAACAATGATCCGGGGACCCAGTACTTC. This gives the protein CASSPNNDPGTQYF. V and J are TRBV6-5 and TRBJ2-5, with no clear D. Per germline, CDR1 MNHEY and CDR2 SVGAGI. V lost 6 bases, J lost 7 bases, and 18 bases lay in between. The length of the CDR3 is 14 residues.

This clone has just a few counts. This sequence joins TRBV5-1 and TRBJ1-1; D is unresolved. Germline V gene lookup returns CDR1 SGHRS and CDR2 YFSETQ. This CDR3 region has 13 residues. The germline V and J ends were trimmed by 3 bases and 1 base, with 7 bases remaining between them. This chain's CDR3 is CASSSFKNTEAFF. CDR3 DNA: TGCGCCAGCAGCTCCTTCAAGAACACTGAAGCTTTCTTT.

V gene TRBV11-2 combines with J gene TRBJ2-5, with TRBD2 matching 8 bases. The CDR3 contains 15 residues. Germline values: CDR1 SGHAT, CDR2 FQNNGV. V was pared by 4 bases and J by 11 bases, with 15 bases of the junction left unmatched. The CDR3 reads CASSSKAGVGNAQYF. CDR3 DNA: TGTGCCAGCAGCTCTAAAGCGGGGGTGGGGAACGCTCAGTACTTC.

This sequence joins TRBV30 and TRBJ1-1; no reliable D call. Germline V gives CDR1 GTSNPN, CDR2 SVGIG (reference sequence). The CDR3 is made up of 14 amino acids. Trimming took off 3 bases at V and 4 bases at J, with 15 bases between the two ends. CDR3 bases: TGTGCCTGGAGAACGACCGGTTCAATCACTGAAGCTTTCTTT. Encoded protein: CAWRTTGSITEAFF. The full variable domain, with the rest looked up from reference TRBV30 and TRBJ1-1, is SQTIHQWPATLVQPVGSPLSLECTVEGTSNPNLYWYRQAAGRGLQLLFYSVGIGQISSEVPQNLSASRPQDRQFILSSKKLLLSDSGFYLCAWRTTGSITEAFFGQGTRLTVV.

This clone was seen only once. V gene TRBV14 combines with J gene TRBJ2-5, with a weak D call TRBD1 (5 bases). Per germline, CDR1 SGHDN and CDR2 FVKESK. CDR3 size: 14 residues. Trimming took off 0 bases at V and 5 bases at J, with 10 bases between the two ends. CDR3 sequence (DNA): TGTGCCAGCAGCCAAGATTCTAGACAGGAGACCCAGTACTTC. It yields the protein CASSQDSRQETQYF.

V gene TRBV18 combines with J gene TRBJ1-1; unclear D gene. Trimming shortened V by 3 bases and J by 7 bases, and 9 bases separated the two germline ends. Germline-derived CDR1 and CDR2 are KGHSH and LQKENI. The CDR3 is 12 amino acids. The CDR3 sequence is CASSPTGVEAFF. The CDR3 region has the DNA TGTGCCAGCTCACCCACGGGTGTTGAAGCTTTCTTT.

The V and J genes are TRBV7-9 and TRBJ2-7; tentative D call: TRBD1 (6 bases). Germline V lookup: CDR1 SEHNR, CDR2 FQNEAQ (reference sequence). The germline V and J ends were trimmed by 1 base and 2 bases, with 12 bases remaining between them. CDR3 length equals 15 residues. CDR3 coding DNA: TGTGCCAGCAGCTTAGGCAGGACAGCGACCTACGAGCAGTACTTC. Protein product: CASSLGRTATYEQYF.

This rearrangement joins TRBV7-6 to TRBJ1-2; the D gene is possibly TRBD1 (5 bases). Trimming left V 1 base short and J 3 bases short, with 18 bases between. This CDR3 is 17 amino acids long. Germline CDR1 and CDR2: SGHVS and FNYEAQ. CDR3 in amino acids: CASSLVPPGRGDYGYTF. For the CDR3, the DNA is TGTGCCAGCAGCTTAGTCCCTCCAGGGCGGGGGGACTATGGCTACACCTTC.